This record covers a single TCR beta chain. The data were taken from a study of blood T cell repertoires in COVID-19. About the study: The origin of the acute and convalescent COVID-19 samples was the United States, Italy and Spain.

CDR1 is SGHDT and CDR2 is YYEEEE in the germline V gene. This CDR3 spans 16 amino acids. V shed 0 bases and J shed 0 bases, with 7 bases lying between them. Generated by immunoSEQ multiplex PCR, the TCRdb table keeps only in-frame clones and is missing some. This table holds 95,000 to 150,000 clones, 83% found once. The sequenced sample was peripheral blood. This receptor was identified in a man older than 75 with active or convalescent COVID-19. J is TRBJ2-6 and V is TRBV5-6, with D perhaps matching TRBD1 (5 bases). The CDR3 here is CASSLDRTSGANVLTF. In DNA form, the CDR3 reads TGTGCCAGCAGCTTGGACAGGACCTCTGGGGCCAACGTCCTGACTTTC.